In this sample, the clone carrying this T cell receptor (beta chain) turned up a few times. As processed by the authors: The assay estimated nucleated cells by amplifying reference gene primers. Profiled with immunoSEQ multiplex PCR; TCRdb holds only in-frame clones, not every one. V and J calls and clone size follow that table, whereas D and trimming were derived from the DNA. The data show about 160,000 clones, 65% to 80% seen once. The data derive from a study of blood T cell repertoires in COVID-19. The overall study: There were acute and convalescent COVID-19 samples, and they came from the United States, Italy and Spain. The cDNA or gDNA used as material had been derived from T cells, B-cell-depleted T cells, or PBMCs.

The TCR originated in a man between 60 and 70 years old with acute or convalescent COVID-19. What was sequenced was peripheral blood.

CDR3 DNA sequence: TGTGCCAGCAGTTATGGACAGAACTCCTACGAGCAGTACTTC. Translation gives CASSYGQNSYEQYF. The rearrangement links TRBV6-5 to TRBJ2-7; D is perhaps TRBD1 (6 bases). The V and J ends lost 3 bases and 0 bases respectively, with 9 bases between them. CDR1 and CDR2 (germline): MNHEY, SVGAGI. The length of the CDR3 is 14 residues.